This T cell receptor beta chain came from a study of glioma-infiltrating T cells. Findings and limits, study-wide: Gliomas, especially low-grade, showed above-expected tissue-blood divergence; non-neoplastic patients showed below.

The iRepertoire nested amplicon-rescue multiplex PCR amplified TCR alpha and beta CDR3s from RNA. TCRdb re-derived calls from the multiplex PCR reads in MiXCR, one entry per CDR3 protein. This sample has about 44,000 distinct CDR3 sequences, with around 22% found just once. With regard to this clonotype: No antigen is known for it. Germline is not matched at one junction end, which may reflect a read error.

The CDR3 length is 15 residues. CDR1 is LGHNA and CDR2 is YNFKEQ in the germline V gene. Sequenced sample: glioma tissue, nonneoplastic brain tissue, or PBMCs (not recorded which). The sequence came from a human donor with low-grade glioma or glioblastoma, undergoing nonglioma brain surgery, or in good health (not recorded which). The rearrangement links TRBV4-2 to TRBJ1-2; D is ambiguous. The CDR3 DNA is TGTGCCAGAAGCCAAGACGTGTCCGGCGGATTTGGCTACAGCTTC. Residues: CARSQDVSGGFGYSF.